These 26 T cell receptor beta chains came from one sample sequenced in a study of Graves' ophthalmopathy and Graves' hyperthyroidism. Transcripts of RNA were the source for amplifying TCR beta CDR3 regions. After a first-round RT-PCR with HTBI primers, a second-round multiplex PCR was run. TCRdb re-analysed the multiplex PCR reads in MiXCR, keeping a single row per CDR3 protein. Of 200,000 to 250,000 distinct CDR3 sequences listed, approximately 21% are singletons. Sequenced: peripheral blood. The receptors were gathered from a woman between 50 and 59 years old with Graves' ophthalmopathy.

This clonotype was seen many times. The CDR3 is CASSYSGNYEQYF. The CDR3 nucleotides read TGTGCCAGCAGTTACTCCGGGAACTACGAGCAGTACTTC. V is TRBV6-5 and J is TRBJ2-7; D possibly corresponds to TRBD2 (5 bases). CDR3 size: 13 residues. From germline, CDR1 is MNHEY and CDR2 SVGAGI. V lost 0 bases and J 3 bases, leaving 6 bases between the germline ends.

This clonotype was counted ten times or more. The chain recombines TRBV20-1 with TRBJ1-1; D is undetermined. The CDR3 is 13 amino acids. CDR1 and CDR2 (germline): DFQATT, SNEGSKA (reference sequence). The ends were cut back, 1 base at V and 6 bases at J, with 12 bases in the middle. Written as DNA, the CDR3 is TGCAGTGCTAGAGGATACCCTACGTCTGAAGCTTTCTTT. It translates to CSARGYPTSEAFF.

The sample holds many counts of this clonotype. The chain links TRBV4-1 to TRBJ2-2; D is unclear. The CDR3 runs 14 residues. The V gene's germline CDR1 is MGHRA and CDR2 YSYEKL. The V end lost 3 bases, the J end lost 2 bases, and 7 bases lay between the germline ends. This CDR3 reads CASSQNPNTGELFF. CDR3 DNA: TGCGCCAGCAGCCAGAATCCCAACACCGGGGAGCTGTTTTTT.

The chain links TRBV30 to TRBJ2-7; TRBD2 aligns across 10 bases. Trimming removed 1 base from V and 5 bases from J; junction bases left unmatched: 11. The CDR3 extends over 16 amino acids. Germline CDR1 and CDR2: GTSNPN and SVGIG (reference sequence). This CDR3 reads CAWSAPSASGRHEQYF. The CDR3 DNA reads as TGTGCCTGGAGTGCTCCCAGTGCTAGCGGGAGACACGAGCAGTACTTC.

This clonotype was seen many times. The rearrangement links TRBV4-2 to TRBJ1-1; D is unclear. Trimming took off 3 bases at V and 0 bases at J, with 11 bases between the two ends. CDR1 LGHNA and CDR2 YNFKEQ come from the germline V gene. The CDR3 is 15 amino acids. Here the CDR3 reads CASSHYVGMNTEAFF. CDR3 bases: TGTGCCAGCAGCCACTATGTGGGCATGAACACTGAAGCTTTCTTT.

This chain connects TRBV5-1 to TRBJ2-4; D is possibly TRBD2 (7 bases). Trimming pared 0 bases from V and 8 bases from J, leaving 12 bases between. This CDR3 has 14 residues. CDR1 is SGHRS and CDR2 is YFSETQ in the germline V gene. CDR3: CASSLDREGDIQYF. The CDR3 DNA is TGCGCCAGCAGCTTGGACAGGGAGGGGGACATTCAGTACTTC.

This clonotype was seen ten or more times. The gene calls are TRBV3-1 and TRBJ2-5; TRBD2 might be the D (6 bases). This CDR3 contains 14 residues. The V gene's germline CDR1 is LGHDT and CDR2 YNNKEL (reference sequence). With 6 bases removed from V and 4 bases from J, the gap between germline ends came to 15 bases. The CDR3 region has the DNA TGTGCCAGCAGTGCCCGGGGGATGGGAGAGACCCAGTACTTC. Amino acids: CASSARGMGETQYF.

The J gene is TRBJ2-3, the V gene TRBV20-1, with a tentative D call TRBD2 (6 bases). CDR3 length: 14 amino acids. The ends were cut back, 3 bases at V and 2 bases at J, with 12 bases in the middle. Germline CDR1 DFQATT, CDR2 SNEGSKA (reference sequence). The CDR3 sequence: CSARRDSNTDTQYF. CDR3 DNA: TGCAGTGCTAGGAGGGACTCAAACACAGATACGCAGTATTTT.

This clonotype was recorded at least ten times. V and J are TRBV2 and TRBJ2-7, with TRBD1 matching over 7 bases. Germline CDR1 is SNHLY and CDR2 is FYNNEI. J was trimmed by 3 bases and V by 10 bases; bases with no gene match: 6. CDR3 size: 12 residues. The CDR3 here is CATGQVFYEQYF. CDR3 coding DNA: TGTGCCACCGGACAGGTCTTCTACGAGCAGTACTTC.

This clonotype came up many times. V usage is TRBV2 and J usage is TRBJ2-5; D possibly matches TRBD1 or TRBD2 (5 bases each). The CDR3 runs to 19 residues. From germline, CDR1 is SNHLY and CDR2 FYNNEI. V gave up 7 bases and J gave up 1 base, with 28 bases separating them. Written as DNA, the CDR3 is TGTGCCAGCAATAACCGGGACCGGGGTGCGAACCCTCTCCAAGAGACCCAGTACTTC. Amino acids: CASNNRDRGANPLQETQYF.

This clonotype showed up many times. The V gene is TRBV28, the J gene TRBJ2-7, with D tentatively TRBD1 or TRBD2 (5 bases each). Germline CDR1 MDHEN, CDR2 SYDVKM. V was trimmed by 5 bases and J by 3 bases, leaving 14 bases between them. The CDR3 spans 14 residues. CDR3: CASSPHGAGYEQYF. The CDR3 DNA reads TGTGCCAGCAGTCCCCACGGGGCCGGCTACGAGCAGTACTTC.

V usage is TRBV20-1 and J usage is TRBJ2-5; 7 nucleotides match TRBD1. This CDR3 is built from 12 residues. J was trimmed by 2 bases and V by 6 bases; bases with no gene match: 3. CDR1 is DFQATT, CDR2 SNEGSKA, per germline (reference sequence). As DNA, the CDR3 is TGCAGTGCGAAGGGACAGCAAGAGACCCAGTACTTC. Protein sequence: CSAKGQQETQYF.

The rearrangement links TRBV6-2 or TRBV6-3 to TRBJ1-5, with 8 bases lining up with TRBD1. J lost 5 bases, V lost 7 bases, and 4 bases had no gene match. From germline, CDR1 is MNHEY and CDR2 SVGEGT. There are 13 residues in the CDR3. This CDR3 is CASTGQGDQPQHF. The CDR3 DNA sequence: TGTGCCAGCACCGGACAGGGCGATCAGCCCCAGCATTTT.

At least ten counts were recorded for this clonotype. The chain employs TRBV3-1 and TRBJ2-2; D gene uncertain. Germline CDR1 is LGHDT and CDR2 is YNNKEL (reference sequence). The CDR3 covers 12 residues. Trimming removed 7 bases at V and 6 bases at J, with 9 bases between. CDR3 region: CASKLTPGELFF. The CDR3 DNA follows: TGTGCCAGCAAACTAACGCCCGGGGAGCTGTTTTTT.

The rearrangement joins TRBV30 to TRBJ1-1; unclear D gene. V was clipped by 5 bases and J by 0 bases, with 10 bases between them. Germline V gene sequence: CDR1 GTSNPN, CDR2 SVGIG (reference sequence). This CDR3 is built from 13 residues. The CDR3 nucleotides read TGTGCCTGGGGGGTGGATATGAACACTGAAGCTTTCTTT. Translated: CAWGVDMNTEAFF. The whole variable domain, remainder taken from reference TRBV30 and TRBJ1-1, is SQTIHQWPATLVQPVGSPLSLECTVEGTSNPNLYWYRQAAGRGLQLLFYSVGIGQISSEVPQNLSASRPQDRQFILSSKKLLLSDSGFYLCAWGVDMNTEAFFGQGTRLTVV.

This clonotype was counted ten times or more. V gene TRBV20-1 combines with J gene TRBJ1-5, with D possibly TRBD1 on 5 matching bases. The CDR3 runs to 14 residues. Germline values: CDR1 DFQATT, CDR2 SNEGSKA (reference sequence). Trimming pared 5 bases from V and 3 bases from J, leaving 14 bases between. The CDR3 is CSAPYGTPNQPQHF. In nucleotides, the CDR3 is TGCAGTGCTCCCTATGGGACTCCCAATCAGCCCCAGCATTTT.

The genes are TRBV7-2 and TRBJ2-7; no clear D gene. Trimming took 2 bases from V and 0 from J, leaving 11 bases between them. Germline V gene lookup returns CDR1 SGHTA and CDR2 FQGNSA. The CDR3 loop spans 15 amino acids. DNA of the CDR3: TGTGCCAGCAGCTTACGGCAGGCGAGCTCCTACGAGCAGTACTTC. Translated, it gives CASSLRQASSYEQYF.

This clonotype was detected ten times or more. The chain has TRBV6-1 and TRBJ2-2, with no clear D. Trimming left V 2 bases short and J 4 bases short, with 8 bases between. Germline CDR1 is MNHNS and CDR2 is SASEGT. CDR3 size: 14 residues. The CDR3 loop is CASSEIGFTGELFF. CDR3 in DNA: TGTGCCAGCAGTGAAATTGGCTTCACCGGGGAGCTGTTTTTT.

This clonotype was detected many times. The rearrangement uses TRBV6-2 or TRBV6-3 and TRBJ2-2; TRBD1 might be the D (6 bases). The CDR3 consists of 19 residues. The V end lost 3 bases, the J end lost 0 bases, and 20 bases lay between the germline ends. The germline V gene has CDR1 MNHEY and CDR2 SVGEGT. In DNA form, the CDR3 reads TGTGCCAGCAGTTATAGGGGGACCGGGGTTCTCGCGAACACCGGGGAGCTGTTTTTT. Encoded protein: CASSYRGTGVLANTGELFF.

In its sample, this clonotype was seen many times. The chain recombines TRBV20-1 with TRBJ2-5, with TRBD2 as a possible D gene (5 bases). Germline CDR1 DFQATT, CDR2 SNEGSKA (reference sequence). CDR3 length: 12 residues. V was clipped by 4 bases and J by 7 bases, with 13 bases between them. CDR3 region: CSATDYSGTQYF. In nucleotides, the CDR3 is TGCAGTGCTACCGACTACAGTGGGACCCAGTACTTC.

The table lists this clonotype with many counts. This sequence joins TRBV13 and TRBJ2-5, with a tentative D call TRBD2 (5 bases). This CDR3 is built from 15 residues. V gave up 5 bases and J gave up 5 bases, with 18 bases separating them. The germline V gene encodes CDR1 PRHDT and CDR2 FYEKMQ (reference sequence). CDR3 DNA: TGTGCCAGCAGCCCCACAGCGCCGACGGGGGAGACCCAGTACTTC. Protein product: CASSPTAPTGETQYF.

The sample holds many counts of this clonotype. The rearrangement joins TRBV11-2 to TRBJ2-7, with D possibly TRBD1 on 5 matching bases. V lost 5 bases to trimming and J lost 4 bases, with 15 bases between them. CDR3 length equals 14 residues. Per the germline V gene, CDR1 is SGHAT and CDR2 is FQNNGV. The CDR3 reads CASSRRQGTYEQYF. The CDR3 DNA follows: TGTGCCAGCAGCCGCCGGCAGGGAACGTACGAGCAGTACTTC.

The V gene is TRBV29-1, the J gene TRBJ1-2; 11 bases map to TRBD1. The CDR3 runs to 14 residues. V lost 7 bases to trimming and J lost 7 bases; unmatched junction nucleotides: 11. CDR1 and CDR2 (germline): SQVTM, ANQGSEA. The chain's CDR3 is CSAPGQGERGGYTF. In DNA, the CDR3 is TGCAGCGCCCCGGGACAGGGGGAAAGAGGTGGCTACACCTTC.

This clonotype was counted many times. The gene calls are TRBV29-1 and TRBJ2-5; D is perhaps TRBD2 (5 bases). The CDR3 spans 15 residues. V was trimmed by 3 bases and J by 5 bases, leaving 19 bases between them. Germline assignment: CDR1 SQVTM and CDR2 ANQGSEA. Written as DNA, the CDR3 is TGCAGCGTTGAGACCCCGACCAGCGACTATGAGACCCAGTACTTC. As protein: CSVETPTSDYETQYF.

The V gene is TRBV11-2, the J gene TRBJ1-2, with D perhaps TRBD1 (5 bases). Germline-derived CDR1 and CDR2 are SGHAT and FQNNGV. CDR3 length: 15 amino acids. Trimming took off 5 bases at V and 4 bases at J, with 17 bases between the two ends. The CDR3 DNA sequence: TGTGCCAGCAGCCTGGGGACGGGGGAGGTCTATGGCTACACCTTC. As protein: CASSLGTGEVYGYTF.

This clonotype was seen at least ten times. Since a much larger clone is just one base distant, this may be a read error. The chain uses TRBV19 and TRBJ2-7; D not certain. Germline assignment: CDR1 LNHDA and CDR2 SQIVND (reference sequence). The CDR3 is 16 amino acids. The CDR3 region is CANSIALTRPSYEQYF. The CDR3 DNA sequence: TGTGCCAATAGTATAGCCCTGACCCGCCCTTCCTACGAGCAGTACTTC.